This T cell receptor (beta chain) was observed in a study of regulatory T cells in long-lasting Graves disease. The germline V and J ends were trimmed by 7 bases and 0 bases, with 4 bases remaining between them. The CDR3 covers 12 residues. CDR1 and CDR2 from the germline V gene are MDHEN and SYDVKM. Findings of the study overall: Persistent patients had more shared public clonotypes (roughly 2,700) than new patients (about 900). Persistent Graves' patients showed reduced TCR diversity versus newly diagnosed patients.

Arm-PCR of CDR3 regions and iRepertoire HTBI primers were used to build TCR beta libraries. MiXCR, run by TCRdb on the multiplex PCR reads, gives a single entry per CDR3 protein. Altogether approximately 400,000 distinct CDR3 sequences are present, more than 12% being singletons, with the ten largest covering over 15%. The time point here: newly diagnosed GD, antithyroid drugs for less than 3 months. RNA isolated from PBMCs was used to make the TCR library. This clonotype was observed many times. What it binds is not known. These records were also assigned to another study, of T cells in Graves' hyperthyroidism and ophthalmopathy. From that second work: Graves' hyperthyroidism was deemed stable absent ophthalmopathy progression within 18 months. In the first-round RT-PCR of the TCR CDR3, the HTBI primer set was used.

The input for sequencing was peripheral blood mononuclear cells (PBMCs), taken at new diagnosis, from a patient treated with antithyroid drugs. The receptor comes from a woman aged 25-40 years with Graves disease. The chain employs TRBV28 and TRBJ2-1; D remains ambiguous. This CDR3 is CASTASYNEQFF. CDR3 DNA: TGTGCCAGCACTGCCTCCTACAATGAGCAGTTCTTC.